This record concerns one T cell receptor (beta chain) sequence. Germline CDR1 SQVTM, CDR2 ANQGSEA. Trimming took 4 bases from V and 1 from J, leaving 7 bases between them. This CDR3 has 12 amino acids. This record comes from a study of CD8 T cells in Susac syndrome. Looking at the study overall: Susac syndrome patients were untreated, on corticosteroids with some adding intravenous immunoglobulin, or on intravenous immunoglobulin only.

The Susac syndrome patients fit the recently defined diagnostic criteria for definite or probable disease. Reverse transcription of roughly 0.45 to 1 ug RNA was performed with random hexamers. Amplification of TCR beta CDR3 spanned 54 Vbeta and 13 Jbeta via immunoSEQ multiplex PCR. A single record per CDR3 protein comes from TCRdb applying MiXCR to the immunoSEQ multiplex PCR reads. This repertoire shows 120,000 or so distinct CDR3 sequences, about 93% found once; its top ten account for about 0.29%. This receptor was taken from a human donor with Susac syndrome. The chain links TRBV29-1 to TRBJ1-2, with D unresolved. Sample: CD8+ T cells from PBMCs. CDR3 loop: CSVVSDNYGYTF. CDR3 nucleotide sequence: TGCAGCGTTGTGTCAGATAACTATGGCTACACCTTC.